This T cell receptor (beta chain) was sequenced during a study of blood T cell repertoires in COVID-19. As for the study in general: The study drew acute and convalescent COVID-19 samples from the United States, Italy and Spain. T cells, B-cell-depleted T cells, or PBMCs supplied cDNA or gDNA.

It was during active infection that Seattle patients were enrolled and then longitudinally followed. About this clone itself: One junction end disagrees with the germline gene, perhaps due to a read error.

As handled by the study authors: Reference gene primers were amplified, and this amplification served to estimate nucleated cell counts. Profiling relied on immunoSEQ multiplex PCR, and the TCRdb table lists in-frame clones only, not all of them. Clone size and the V and J calls come from that table; the DNA yielded D and trimming. The table records over 90,000 clones, roughly 92% of them present only once. CDR1 SGHVS and CDR2 FQNEAQ come from the germline V gene. The CDR3 contains 14 residues. The sequence was collected from a woman in her forties or fifties with COVID-19, enrolled during active disease. V usage is TRBV7-8 and J usage is TRBJ1-4; a possible D gene is TRBD1 (5 bases). The source material was peripheral blood. The CDR3 DNA sequence: TGTGCTAGCAGCTGGGGGAGGGCTAATGAAAAACTGTTTTTT. This codes for CASSWGRANEKLFF.